Following are 2 T cell receptor beta chains from one sample sequenced in a study of OX40 agonist ivuxolimab in advanced cancers. Clones were read by immunoSEQ multiplex PCR, and TCRdb kept only the in-frame ones, dropping some. Among 35,000 to 45,000 clones listed, around 83% were seen once. Sequencing used CD4+ or CD8+ T cells sorted from blood, obtained in a trial of the OX40 agonist ivuxolimab. These TCRs come from an adult with an advanced solid tumor such as melanoma, head and neck, liver or kidney cancer.

The chain uses TRBV9 and TRBJ1-5, with no clear D. V was pared by 3 bases and J by 0 bases, with 16 bases between. CDR1 SGDLS and CDR2 YYNGEE come from the germline V gene. The CDR3 extends over 17 amino acids. CDR3 nucleotides: TGTGCCAGCAGCGCAGAGGACGGATCGTATAGCAATCAGCCCCAGCATTTT. The encoded protein is CASSAEDGSYSNQPQHF.

This clone came up a few times. The chain recombines TRBV2 with TRBJ2-7; 10 bases are a match to TRBD1. Trimming removed 1 base from V and 1 base from J; junction bases left unmatched: 1. Germline V gene sequence: CDR1 SNHLY, CDR2 FYNNEI. The CDR3 covers 15 residues. The CDR3 reads CASSEGDRGSYEQYF. For the CDR3, the DNA is TGTGCCAGCAGTGAAGGGGACAGGGGATCCTACGAGCAGTACTTC.